This T cell receptor (beta chain) was identified in a study of blood T cell repertoires in COVID-19. As for the study in general: The United States, Italy and Spain were the sources of the acute and convalescent COVID-19 samples.

TCRdb's table, derived via immunoSEQ multiplex PCR, lists solely in-frame clones and lacks some. The table records about 63,000 clones, roughly 77% of them present only once. Recruited during active infection, patients (from Seattle) were subsequently followed longitudinally. The sample consisted of peripheral blood. This clonotype was sampled from a man in his sixties with COVID-19, enrolled during active disease.

The CDR3 spells CASSSNTGQEQYF. The CDR3 region has the DNA TGCGCCAGCAGCTCAAACACAGGGCAAGAGCAGTACTTC. The V call is TRBV5-1, the J call TRBJ2-7; tentatively, D is TRBD1 (6 bases). Germline loops: CDR1 SGHRS, CDR2 YFSETQ. The germline V and J ends were trimmed by 3 bases and 7 bases, with 14 bases remaining between them. The CDR3 runs 13 residues. Based on the CDR3 plus reference TRBV5-1 and TRBJ2-7, the full variable domain is KAGVTQTPRYLIKTRGQQVTLSCSPISGHRSVSWYQQTPGQGLQFLFEYFSETQRNKGNFPGRFSGRQFSNSRSEMNVSTLELGDSALYLCASSSNTGQEQYFGPGTRLTVT.